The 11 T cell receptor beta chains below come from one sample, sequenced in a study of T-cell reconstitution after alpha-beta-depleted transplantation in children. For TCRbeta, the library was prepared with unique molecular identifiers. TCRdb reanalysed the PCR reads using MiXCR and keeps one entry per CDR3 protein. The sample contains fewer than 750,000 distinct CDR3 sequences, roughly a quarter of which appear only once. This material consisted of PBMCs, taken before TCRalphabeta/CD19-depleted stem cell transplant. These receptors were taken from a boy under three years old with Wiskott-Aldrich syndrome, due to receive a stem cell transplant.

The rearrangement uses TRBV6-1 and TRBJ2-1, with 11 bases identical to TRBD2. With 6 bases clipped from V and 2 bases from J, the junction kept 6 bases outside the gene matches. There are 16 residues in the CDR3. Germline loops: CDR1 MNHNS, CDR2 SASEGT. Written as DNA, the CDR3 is TGTGCCAGCAGAGGACTAGCGGGCTTGCCCTACAATGAGCAGTTCTTC. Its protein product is CASRGLAGLPYNEQFF.

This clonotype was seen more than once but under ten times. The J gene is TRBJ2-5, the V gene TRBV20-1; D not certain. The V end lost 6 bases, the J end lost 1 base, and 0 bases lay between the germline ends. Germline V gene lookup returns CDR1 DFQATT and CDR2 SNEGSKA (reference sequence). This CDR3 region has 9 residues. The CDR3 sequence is CSAQETQYF. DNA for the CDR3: TGCAGTGCCCAAGAGACCCAGTACTTC.

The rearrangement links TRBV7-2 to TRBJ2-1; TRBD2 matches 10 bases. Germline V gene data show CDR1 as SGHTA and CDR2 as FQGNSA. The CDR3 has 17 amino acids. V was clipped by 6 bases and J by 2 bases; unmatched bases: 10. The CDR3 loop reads CASSPLSGRAPYNEQFF. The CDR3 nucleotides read TGTGCCAGCAGTCCGTTGAGCGGGAGGGCGCCCTACAATGAGCAGTTCTTC.

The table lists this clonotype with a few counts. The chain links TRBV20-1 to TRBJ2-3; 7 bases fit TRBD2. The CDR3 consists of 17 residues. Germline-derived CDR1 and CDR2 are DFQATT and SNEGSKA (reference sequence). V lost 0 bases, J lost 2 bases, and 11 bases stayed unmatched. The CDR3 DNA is TGCAGTGCTAGAGATCGAAAGGCTAGCGGATACACAGATACGCAGTATTTT. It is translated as CSARDRKASGYTDTQYF.

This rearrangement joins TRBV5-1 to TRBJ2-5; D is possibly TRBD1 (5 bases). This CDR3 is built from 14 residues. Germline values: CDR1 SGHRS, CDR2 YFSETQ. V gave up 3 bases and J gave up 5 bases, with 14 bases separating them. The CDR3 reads CASSSPQVIETQYF. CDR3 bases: TGCGCCAGCAGCTCCCCACAGGTCATTGAGACCCAGTACTTC.

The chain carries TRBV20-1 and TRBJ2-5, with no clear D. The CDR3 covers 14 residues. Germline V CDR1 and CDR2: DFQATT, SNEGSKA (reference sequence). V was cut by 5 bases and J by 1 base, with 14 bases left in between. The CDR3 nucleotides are TGCAGTGCTCGTTCGGGCGGCTTCCAAGAGACCCAGTACTTC. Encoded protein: CSARSGGFQETQYF.

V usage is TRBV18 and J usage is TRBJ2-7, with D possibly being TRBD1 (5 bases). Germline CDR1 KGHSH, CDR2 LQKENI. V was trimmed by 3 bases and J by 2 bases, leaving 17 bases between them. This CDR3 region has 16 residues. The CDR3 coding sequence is TGTGCCAGCTCACCTCCCCTAGGGGCGGTCACCTACGAGCAGTACTTC. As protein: CASSPPLGAVTYEQYF.

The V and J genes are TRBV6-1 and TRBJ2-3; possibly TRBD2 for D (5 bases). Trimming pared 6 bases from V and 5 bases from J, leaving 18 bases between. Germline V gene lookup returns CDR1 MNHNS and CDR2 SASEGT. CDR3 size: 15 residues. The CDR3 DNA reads TGTGCCAGCAGCACCCTTGCCGGACGGGGAGATACGCAGTATTTT. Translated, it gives CASSTLAGRGDTQYF.

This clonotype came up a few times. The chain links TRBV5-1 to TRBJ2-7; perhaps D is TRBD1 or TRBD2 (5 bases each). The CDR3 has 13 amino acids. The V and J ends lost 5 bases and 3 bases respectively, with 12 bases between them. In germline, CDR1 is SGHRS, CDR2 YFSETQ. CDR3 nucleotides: TGCGCCAGCAGTTGGGACGAAGGCTACGAGCAGTACTTC. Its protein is CASSWDEGYEQYF.

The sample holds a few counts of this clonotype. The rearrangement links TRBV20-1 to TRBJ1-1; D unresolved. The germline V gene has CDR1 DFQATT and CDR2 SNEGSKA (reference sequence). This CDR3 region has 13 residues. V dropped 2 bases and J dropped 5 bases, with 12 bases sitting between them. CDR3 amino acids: CSARTPERTEAFF. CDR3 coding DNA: TGCAGTGCTAGAACACCCGAGAGGACTGAAGCTTTCTTT.

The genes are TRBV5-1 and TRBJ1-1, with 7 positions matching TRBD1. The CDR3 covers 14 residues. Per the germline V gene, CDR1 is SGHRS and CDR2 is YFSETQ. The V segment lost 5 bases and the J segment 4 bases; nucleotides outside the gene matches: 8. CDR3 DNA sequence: TGCGCCAGCAGTGAGGGAGGGACAGCCACTGAAGCTTTCTTT. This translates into CASSEGGTATEAFF.